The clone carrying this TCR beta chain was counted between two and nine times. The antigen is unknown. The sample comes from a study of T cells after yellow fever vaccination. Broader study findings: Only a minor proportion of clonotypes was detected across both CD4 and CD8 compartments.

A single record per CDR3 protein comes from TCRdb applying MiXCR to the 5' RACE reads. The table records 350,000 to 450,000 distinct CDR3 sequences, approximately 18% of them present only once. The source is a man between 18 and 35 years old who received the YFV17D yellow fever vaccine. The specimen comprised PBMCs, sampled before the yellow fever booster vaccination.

CDR3 sequence (DNA): TGCGCCAGCAGCCAAGAGGGGACCGAGCCCCCACGGGGCACCGGGGAGCTGTTTTTT. It is translated as CASSQEGTEPPRGTGELFF. The genes are TRBV4-3 and TRBJ2-2, with D perhaps matching TRBD1 or TRBD2 (5 bases each). The CDR3 runs 19 residues. Trimming pared 0 bases from V and 4 bases from J, leaving 21 bases between. Per the germline V gene, CDR1 is LGHNA and CDR2 is YSLEER.